A selection of T cell receptor beta chains follows, all from one sample in a study of T cell repertoires in cytomegalovirus infection. From the reads, TCRdb called clonotypes with MiXCR, one entry per CDR3 protein. The top ten clones hold 6.5% of a sample with 210,000 or so distinct CDR3 sequences, about 7% of them seen once. The sample taken for sequencing was PBMCs. The receptors shown here come from a human donor in good health (CMV status not recorded). Some clones in this sample may be carry-over from other donors' samples. Both conserved end residues are part of each CDR3. The D gene is left open where the match is weak. For some rows the clone size is stated as once, few or many, or as a class when expanded; others skip it.

CDR3aa	CDR3nt	abundance	d_gene	j_gene	v_gene
CSARSYGGSNYGYTF	TGCAGTGCTAGATCGTACGGGGGATCTAACTATGGCTACACCTTC	many	-	TRBJ1-2	TRBV20-1
CSVQGLASDTQYF	TGCAGCGTCCAAGGGCTAGCGAGTGATACGCAGTATTTT	-	-	TRBJ2-3	TRBV29-1
CASSEHGNGADTQYF	TGTGCCAGCAGTGAACACGGTAACGGGGCAGATACGCAGTATTTT	many	-	TRBJ2-3	TRBV6-1
CASSQDPGQGSGEQYF	TGCGCCAGCAGCCAGGATCCGGGACAGGGATCGGGTGAGCAGTACTTC	many	TRBD1	TRBJ2-7	TRBV4-1
CASSQVAGAETQYF	TGTGCCAGCAGCCAAGTAGCCGGGGCTGAGACCCAGTACTTC	-	-	TRBJ2-5	TRBV4-2
CSAPSAREGTDTQYF	TGCAGTGCCCCGAGTGCGCGAGAGGGCACAGATACGCAGTATTTT	many	-	TRBJ2-3	TRBV20-1
CSARDFGTADYANYGYTF	TGCAGTGCTAGAGATTTCGGGACGGCTGATTATGCGAACTATGGCTACACCTTC	many	-	TRBJ1-2	TRBV20-1
CASSRTGSTALNTEAFF	TGTGCCAGCAGTCGGACAGGGAGTACCGCACTTAACACTGAAGCTTTCTTT	few	TRBD1	TRBJ1-1	TRBV28
CASSLGRAEAFF	TGTGCCAGCAGCCTCGGGAGGGCTGAAGCTTTCTTT	many	-	TRBJ1-1	TRBV7-9
CASAGQRETQYF	TGTGCCAGCGCGGGACAAAGAGAGACCCAGTACTTC	many	-	TRBJ2-5	TRBV7-2
CASSRQTSGVRNEQFF	TGTGCCAGCAGTCGCCAGACTAGCGGGGTTCGGAATGAGCAGTTCTTC	-	TRBD2	TRBJ2-1	TRBV6-5
CASRGGNTEAFF	TGTGCCAGCAGAGGGGGGAACACTGAAGCTTTCTTT	many	-	TRBJ1-1	TRBV7-8
CSGTDKTYEQYF	TGCAGTGGGACAGACAAGACCTACGAGCAGTACTTC	few	-	TRBJ2-7	TRBV20-1
CASSAGQVGNTEAFF	TGTGCCAGCTCGGCAGGACAGGTTGGGAACACTGAAGCTTTCTTT	many	TRBD1	TRBJ1-1	TRBV18
CASPSCGTEAFF	TGCGCCAGCCCTTCCTGCGGGACAGAAGCTTTCTTT	many	-	TRBJ1-1	TRBV23-1
CASSGGAETQYF	TGTGCCAGCAGTGGCGGGGCTGAGACCCAGTACTTC	many	-	TRBJ2-5	TRBV25-1
CASSLTASGGSDQETQYF	TGCGCCAGCAGCTTGACGGCTAGCGGGGGGTCGGACCAAGAGACCCAGTACTTC	-	TRBD2	TRBJ2-5	TRBV5-1
CASSFIEAKSEQYF	TGTGCCAGCAGTTTTATAGAAGCGAAGAGCGAGCAGTACTTC	-	-	TRBJ2-7	TRBV6-8
CASNLAGIANTGELFF	TGTGCCAGCAACCTAGCGGGGATCGCGAACACCGGGGAGCTGTTTTTT	many	TRBD2	TRBJ2-2	TRBV28
CASSSGFYGYTF	TGTGCCAGCAGTTCAGGGTTCTATGGCTACACCTTC	many	-	TRBJ1-2	TRBV12-3/TRBV12-4
CASSLFASGNTEAFF	TGTGCCAGCAGCTTATTCGCTAGCGGGAACACTGAAGCTTTCTTT	many	-	TRBJ1-1	TRBV11-2
CAWSMGQGNTEAFF	TGTGCCTGGAGTATGGGACAGGGAAACACTGAAGCTTTCTTT	many	TRBD1	TRBJ1-1	TRBV30
CSARVPNRGPNNEQFF	TGCAGTGCTAGAGTTCCTAACCGGGGTCCTAATAATGAGCAGTTCTTC	many	-	TRBJ2-1	TRBV20-1
CASSSPGQPQHF	TGTGCCAGCAGCAGCCCGGGGCAGCCCCAGCATTTT	many	-	TRBJ1-5	TRBV12-3/TRBV12-4
CSARERGPNYGYTF	TGCAGTGCTAGAGAACGGGGGCCTAACTATGGCTACACCTTC	few	-	TRBJ1-2	TRBV20-1
CASSSGGGAKNIQYF	TGTGCCAGCAGTTCCGGCGGAGGGGCCAAAAACATTCAGTACTTC	many	-	TRBJ2-4	TRBV27
CASSLAAGPNTEAFF	TGTGCCAGCAGCTTAGCGGCAGGGCCAAACACTGAAGCTTTCTTT	many	-	TRBJ1-1	TRBV7-2
CSVEDTSGGLGSYEQYF	TGCAGCGTTGAAGATACTAGCGGGGGCCTAGGCTCCTACGAGCAGTACTTC	many	TRBD2	TRBJ2-7	TRBV29-1
CSAWAVELAGTGKETQYF	TGCAGTGCTTGGGCCGTTGAACTCGCCGGGACAGGGAAAGAGACCCAGTACTTC	many	TRBD1	TRBJ2-5	TRBV20-1
CSASGQGVGETQYF	TGCAGTGCATCGGGACAGGGGGTGGGGGAGACCCAGTACTTC	many	TRBD1	TRBJ2-5	TRBV20-1
CASSLGGGANNEQFF	TGTGCCAGCAGCTTAGGCGGGGGAGCTAACAATGAGCAGTTCTTC	many	TRBD2	TRBJ2-1	TRBV5-4
CSALLGSDTQYF	TGCAGCGCCCTTTTGGGGTCAGATACGCAGTATTTT	many	-	TRBJ2-3	TRBV29-1
CASTRPGGGETQYF	TGTGCCAGCACCCGTCCCGGTGGTGGGGAGACCCAGTACTTC	many	-	TRBJ2-5	TRBV7-8
CASSLDTSGYYNEQFF	TGTGCCAGCAGCTTAGATACTAGCGGTTACTACAATGAGCAGTTCTTC	-	TRBD2	TRBJ2-1	TRBV7-9
CASSPRGRRDSPLHF	TGTGCCAGCAGCCCCCGAGGGCGGCGGGATTCACCCCTCCACTTT	many	-	TRBJ1-6	TRBV7-2
CASSIPPGDSYNEQFF	TGTGCCAGTAGTATACCGCCAGGGGACAGTTACAATGAGCAGTTCTTC	many	TRBD1	TRBJ2-1	TRBV19
CASSPNTRGEQGSPLHF	TGTGCCAGCAGCCCTAACACGAGGGGGGAGCAAGGGTCACCCCTCCACTTT	many	-	TRBJ1-6	TRBV7-2